This T cell receptor (beta chain) was profiled in a study of OX40 agonist ivuxolimab in advanced cancers. Study-wide context: The costimulatory receptor OX40 (CD134) was targeted by ivuxolimab, a fully human IgG2 agonistic monoclonal antibody. Intravenous ivuxolimab was administered to patients every 2 weeks at six dose levels: 0.01, 0.1, 0.3, 1.5, 3 and 10 mg/kg. Of the roughly 53 patients in dose escalation, about 19 had hepatocellular carcinoma, about 15 had melanoma, 9 had renal cell carcinoma and 9 had head and neck cancer. In the dose-escalation cohort, 82.7% of patients were male, and the mean age was approximately 60 years, with a range of about 23 to 85. Patients were allowed to have had prior anti-PD-1, anti-PD-L1 or anti-CTLA-4 therapy, and around 40% of the dose-escalation patients had previously received checkpoint inhibitors. Partial responses occurred in three dose-escalation patients, of whom one had hepatocellular carcinoma and two had cutaneous melanoma. The point of sequencing TCRbeta in the periphery was to test whether ivuxolimab changed TCR sequence diversity and drove clonal T-cell expansion. The paper describes the monotherapy dose-escalation part (N ≈ 52 patients) of the phase I trial of ivuxolimab.

A word on this clone: Its target antigen remains unknown. Per-nucleotide qualities are absent, and no much larger clonotype sits a single base away.

CDR1 is given as PRHDT and CDR2 as FYEKMQ, both from the germline V gene (reference sequence). Spanning cysteine to phenylalanine, the CDR3 consists of 15 amino acids. Only the CDR3 region is kept as DNA, spanning 45 bases read in frame from base 1. V is pruned by 5 bases and J by 4 bases, leaving 8 bases of the junction without a gene match. Genomic DNA was isolated from the sorted cells so that the TCRbeta CDR3 region could be sequenced. The immunoSEQ Assay was used to sequence the TCRbeta CDR3 regions. Drawn from immuneACCESS, this table holds only the in-frame rearrangements with V and J called that TCRdb kept. Clones are partly lost; checked studies trace under half to an unresolved V gene and leave the rest unexplained. Within this sample are roughly 26,000 clones, with 70% to 90% of them counted one time only. In total, the top ten clones hold approximately 20% of the sample. Broad study findings and their caveats: The antigen specificity of the peripheral T cells that underwent clonal expansion was not determined. At doses from 0.1 to 3.0 mg/kg, clonal expansion was seen in both CD4+ and CD8+ blood T cells between baseline and week 6. After ivuxolimab, expanded clones were on average more numerous among CD8+ T cells than among CD4+ T cells. Low levels of normalized T-cell clonal expansion were also seen in some nonresponding patients. In the 0.1-3.0 mg/kg groups, partial responders were among the patients with the lowest normalized peripheral clonal expansion, particularly in CD8+ T cells.

Patients with autoimmune disease history or receiving systemic immunosuppression were excluded from the trial. Peripheral blood for TCR sequencing was collected from all dose cohorts at baseline, on cycle 4 day 1, and on cycle 7 day 1. Samples were obtained from an open-label, multicenter, first-in-human phase I dose-escalation trial of ivuxolimab. Adults with locally advanced or metastatic melanoma, renal cell, hepatocellular, or head and neck squamous cell carcinoma were enrolled in the trial. Before TCR sequencing, CD4+ T cells and CD8+ T cells were sorted from peripheral blood as separate populations.

Material: CD4+ or CD8+ T cells sorted from blood, obtained in a trial of the OX40 agonist ivuxolimab. The receptor was derived from an adult with an advanced solid tumor such as melanoma, head and neck, liver or kidney cancer. This chain joins TRBV13 to TRBJ2-3, with 8 middle bases fitting TRBD1. The sequence in DNA is TGTGCCAGCAGCCTACAGGGGGTTTTCGCAGATACGCAGTATTTT. Its product reads: CASSLQGVFADTQYF.